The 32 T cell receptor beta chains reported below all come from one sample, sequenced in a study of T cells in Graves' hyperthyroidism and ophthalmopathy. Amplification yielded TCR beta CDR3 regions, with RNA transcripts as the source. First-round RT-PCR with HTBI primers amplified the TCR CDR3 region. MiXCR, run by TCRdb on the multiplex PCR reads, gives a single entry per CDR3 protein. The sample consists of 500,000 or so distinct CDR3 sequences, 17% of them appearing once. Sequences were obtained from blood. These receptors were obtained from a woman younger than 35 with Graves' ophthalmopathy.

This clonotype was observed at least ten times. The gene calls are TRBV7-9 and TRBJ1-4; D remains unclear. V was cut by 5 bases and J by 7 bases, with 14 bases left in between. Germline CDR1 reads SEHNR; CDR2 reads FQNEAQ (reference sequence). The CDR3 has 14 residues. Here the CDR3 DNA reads TGTGCCAGCAGCCTAGACATGATGGGTGAAAAACTGTTTTTT. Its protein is CASSLDMMGEKLFF.

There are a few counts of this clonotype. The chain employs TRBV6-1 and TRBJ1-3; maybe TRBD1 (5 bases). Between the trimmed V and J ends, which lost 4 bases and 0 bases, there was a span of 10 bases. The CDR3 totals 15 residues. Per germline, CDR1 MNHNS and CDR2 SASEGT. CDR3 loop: CASSAAGYSGNTIYF. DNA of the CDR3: TGTGCCAGCAGTGCCGCAGGGTACTCTGGAAACACCATATATTTT.

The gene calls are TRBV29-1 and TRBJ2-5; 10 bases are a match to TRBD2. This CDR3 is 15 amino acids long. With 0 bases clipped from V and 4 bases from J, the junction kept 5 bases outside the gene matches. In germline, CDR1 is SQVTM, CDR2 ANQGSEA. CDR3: CSVEDQLAGTETQYF. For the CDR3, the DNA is TGCAGCGTTGAAGATCAACTAGCGGGAACAGAGACCCAGTACTTC.

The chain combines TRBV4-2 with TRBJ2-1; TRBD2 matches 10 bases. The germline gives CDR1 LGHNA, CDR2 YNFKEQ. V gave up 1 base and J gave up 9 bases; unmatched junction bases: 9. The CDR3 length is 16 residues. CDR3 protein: CASSQVGAGGLSEQFF. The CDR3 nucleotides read TGTGCCAGCAGCCAAGTCGGAGCGGGAGGGCTAAGTGAGCAGTTCTTC.

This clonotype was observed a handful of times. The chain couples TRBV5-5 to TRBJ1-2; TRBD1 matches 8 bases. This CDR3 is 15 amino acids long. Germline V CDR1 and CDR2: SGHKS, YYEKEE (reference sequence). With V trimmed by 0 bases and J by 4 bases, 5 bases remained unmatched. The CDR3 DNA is TGTGCCAGCAGCTTGGCAGGGACAGGCAGCTATGGCTACACCTTC. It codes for CASSLAGTGSYGYTF.

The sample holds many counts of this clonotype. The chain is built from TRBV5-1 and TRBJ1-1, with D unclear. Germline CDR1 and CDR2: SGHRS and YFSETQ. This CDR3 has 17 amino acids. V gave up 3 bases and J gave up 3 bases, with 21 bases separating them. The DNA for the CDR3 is TGCGCCAGCAGCTCCCAGTTATCCCTAAAAGGAGACACTGAAGCTTTCTTT. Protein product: CASSSQLSLKGDTEAFF.

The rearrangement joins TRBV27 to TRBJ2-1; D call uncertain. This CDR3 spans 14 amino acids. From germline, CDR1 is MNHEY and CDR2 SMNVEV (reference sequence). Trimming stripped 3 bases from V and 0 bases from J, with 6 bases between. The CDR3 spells CASSLYDSYNEQFF. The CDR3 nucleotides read TGTGCCAGCAGTTTGTATGACTCCTACAATGAGCAGTTCTTC.

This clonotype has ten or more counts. The CDR3 sequence: CASSFGGSTEAFF. CDR3 sequence (DNA): TGTGCCAGCAGTTTCGGGGGTTCCACTGAAGCTTTCTTT. The rearrangement uses TRBV12-3 or TRBV12-4 and TRBJ1-1, with D possibly matching TRBD1 (5 bases). Trimming shortened V by 3 bases and J by 4 bases, and 9 bases separated the two germline ends. The CDR3 has 13 residues.

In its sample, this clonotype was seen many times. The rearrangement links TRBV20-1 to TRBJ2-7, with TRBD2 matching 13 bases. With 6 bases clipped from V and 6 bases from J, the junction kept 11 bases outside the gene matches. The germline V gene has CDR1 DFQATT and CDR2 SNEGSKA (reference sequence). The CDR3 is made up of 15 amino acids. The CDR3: CSALAGTSGTGEQYF. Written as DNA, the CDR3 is TGCAGTGCGCTCGCGGGGACTAGCGGGACGGGCGAGCAGTACTTC.

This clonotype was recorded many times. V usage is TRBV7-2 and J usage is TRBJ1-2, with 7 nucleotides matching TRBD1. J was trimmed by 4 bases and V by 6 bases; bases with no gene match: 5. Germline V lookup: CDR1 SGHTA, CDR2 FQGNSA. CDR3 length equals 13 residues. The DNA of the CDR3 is TGTGCCAGCAGTCAGACAGGGTCCTATGGCTACACCTTC. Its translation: CASSQTGSYGYTF. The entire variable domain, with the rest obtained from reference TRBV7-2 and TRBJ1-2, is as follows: GAGVSQSPSNKVTEKGKDVELRCDPISGHTALYWYRQSLGQGLEFLIYFQGNSAPDKSGLPSDRFSAERTGGSVSTLTIQRTQQEDSAVYLCASSQTGSYGYTFGSGTRLTVV.

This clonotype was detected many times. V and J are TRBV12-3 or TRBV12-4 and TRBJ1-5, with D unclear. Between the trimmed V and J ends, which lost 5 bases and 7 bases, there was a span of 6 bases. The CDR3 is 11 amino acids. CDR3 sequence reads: CASSGSQPQHF. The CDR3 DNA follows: TGTGCCAGCAGTGGTAGCCAGCCCCAGCATTTT.

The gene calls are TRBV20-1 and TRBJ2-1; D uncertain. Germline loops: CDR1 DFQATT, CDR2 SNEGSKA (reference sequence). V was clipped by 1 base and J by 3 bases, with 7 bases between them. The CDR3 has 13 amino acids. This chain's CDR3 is CSARVRIYNEQFF. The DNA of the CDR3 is TGCAGTGCTAGAGTCCGGATCTACAATGAGCAGTTCTTC.

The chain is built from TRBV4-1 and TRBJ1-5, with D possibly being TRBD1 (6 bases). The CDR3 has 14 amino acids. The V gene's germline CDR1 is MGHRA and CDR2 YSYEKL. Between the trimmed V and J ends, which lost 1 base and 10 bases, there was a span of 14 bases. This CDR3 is CASSQVGGVGPQHF. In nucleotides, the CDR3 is TGCGCCAGCAGCCAAGTAGGGGGGGTGGGCCCCCAGCATTTT.

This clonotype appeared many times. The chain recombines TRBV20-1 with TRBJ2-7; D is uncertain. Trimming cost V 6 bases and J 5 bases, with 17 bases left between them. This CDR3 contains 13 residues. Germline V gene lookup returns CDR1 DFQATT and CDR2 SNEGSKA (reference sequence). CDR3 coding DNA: TGCAGTGCCTCAACCAACCTAGGGAACGAGCAGTACTTC. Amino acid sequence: CSASTNLGNEQYF.

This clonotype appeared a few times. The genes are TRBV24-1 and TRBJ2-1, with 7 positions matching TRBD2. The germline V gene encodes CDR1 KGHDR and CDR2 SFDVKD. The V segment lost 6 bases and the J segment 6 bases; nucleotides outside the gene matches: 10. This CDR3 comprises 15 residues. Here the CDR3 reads CATSYSGAPLNEQFF. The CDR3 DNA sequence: TGTGCCACCAGTTACAGCGGGGCTCCTCTCAATGAGCAGTTCTTC.

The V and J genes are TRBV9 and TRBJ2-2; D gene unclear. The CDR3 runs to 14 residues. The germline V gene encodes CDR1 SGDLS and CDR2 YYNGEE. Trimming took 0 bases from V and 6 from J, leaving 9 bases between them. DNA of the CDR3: TGTGCCAGCAGCGTAGAAATTGCCGCCGGGGAGCTGTTTTTT. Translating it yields CASSVEIAAGELFF. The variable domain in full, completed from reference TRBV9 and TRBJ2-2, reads DSGVTQTPKHLITATGQRVTLRCSPRSGDLSVYWYQQSLDQGLQFLIQYYNGEERAKGNILERFSAQQFPDLHSELNLSSLELGDSALYFCASSVEIAAGELFFGEGSRLTVL.

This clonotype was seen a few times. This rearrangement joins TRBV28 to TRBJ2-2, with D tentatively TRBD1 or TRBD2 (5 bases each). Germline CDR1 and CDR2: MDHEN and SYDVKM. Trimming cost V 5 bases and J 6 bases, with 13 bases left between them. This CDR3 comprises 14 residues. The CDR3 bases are TGTGCCAGCAGTCAGGAGGCAGGGTCCGGGGAGCTGTTTTTT. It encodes CASSQEAGSGELFF.

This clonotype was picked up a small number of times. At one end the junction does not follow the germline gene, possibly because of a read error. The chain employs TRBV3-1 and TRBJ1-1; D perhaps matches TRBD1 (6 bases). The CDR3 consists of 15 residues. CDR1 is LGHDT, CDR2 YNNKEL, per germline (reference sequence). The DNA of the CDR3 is TGCGCCAGCAGCCAAGCACCGACAGGGAACACTGAAGCTTTCTTT. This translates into CASSQAPTGNTEAFF. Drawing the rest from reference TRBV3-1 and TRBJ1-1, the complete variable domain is DTAVSQTPKYLVTQMGNDKSIKCEQNLGHDTMYWYKQDSKKFLKIMFSYNNKELIINETVPNRFSPKSPDKAHLNLHINSLELGDSAVYFCASSQAPTGNTEAFFGQGTRLTVV.

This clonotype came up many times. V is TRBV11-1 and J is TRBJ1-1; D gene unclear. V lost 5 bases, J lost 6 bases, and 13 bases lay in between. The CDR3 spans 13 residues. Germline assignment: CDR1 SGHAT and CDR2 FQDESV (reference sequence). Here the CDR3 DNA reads TGTGCCAGCAGCACTTTCTACGGGGCTGAAGCTTTCTTT. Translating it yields CASSTFYGAEAFF.

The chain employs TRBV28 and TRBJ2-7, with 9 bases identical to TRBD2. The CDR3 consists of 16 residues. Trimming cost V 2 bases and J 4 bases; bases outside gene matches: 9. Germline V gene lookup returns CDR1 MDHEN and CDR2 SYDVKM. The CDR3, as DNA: TGTGCCAGCAGTTTACCCCGTGCTAGCGGGAAATACGAGCAGTACTTC. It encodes CASSLPRASGKYEQYF.

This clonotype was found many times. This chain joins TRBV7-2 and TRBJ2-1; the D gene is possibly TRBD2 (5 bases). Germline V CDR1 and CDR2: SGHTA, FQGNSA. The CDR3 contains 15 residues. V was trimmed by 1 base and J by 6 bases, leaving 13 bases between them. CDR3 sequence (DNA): TGTGCCAGCAGCTTAGAGGGAACTAGGGCCAATGAGCAGTTCTTC. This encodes CASSLEGTRANEQFF.

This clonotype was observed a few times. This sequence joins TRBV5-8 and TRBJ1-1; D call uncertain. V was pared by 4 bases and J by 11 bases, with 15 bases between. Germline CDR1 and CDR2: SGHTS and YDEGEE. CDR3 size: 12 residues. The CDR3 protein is CASSGLPGRAFF. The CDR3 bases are TGTGCCAGCAGCGGTTTACCAGGAAGGGCTTTCTTT.

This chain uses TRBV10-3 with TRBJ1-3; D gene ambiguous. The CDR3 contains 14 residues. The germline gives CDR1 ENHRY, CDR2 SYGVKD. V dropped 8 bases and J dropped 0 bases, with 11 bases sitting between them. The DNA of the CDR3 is TGTGCCATCTGTAACCTTCCCTCTGGAAACACCATATATTTT. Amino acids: CAICNLPSGNTIYF.

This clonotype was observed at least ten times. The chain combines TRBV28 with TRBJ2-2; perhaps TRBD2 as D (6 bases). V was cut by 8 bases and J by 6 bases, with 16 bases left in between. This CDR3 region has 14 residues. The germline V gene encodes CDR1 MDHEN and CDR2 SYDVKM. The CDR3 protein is CASRMEGVSGELFF. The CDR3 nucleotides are TGTGCCAGCCGGATGGAGGGTGTATCCGGGGAGCTGTTTTTT.

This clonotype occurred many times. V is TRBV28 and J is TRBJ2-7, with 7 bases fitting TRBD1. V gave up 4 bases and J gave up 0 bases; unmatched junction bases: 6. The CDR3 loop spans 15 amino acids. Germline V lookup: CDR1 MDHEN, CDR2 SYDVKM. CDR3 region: CASSSSRDSSYEQYF. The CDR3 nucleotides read TGTGCCAGCAGTTCCTCAAGGGACAGCTCCTACGAGCAGTACTTC.

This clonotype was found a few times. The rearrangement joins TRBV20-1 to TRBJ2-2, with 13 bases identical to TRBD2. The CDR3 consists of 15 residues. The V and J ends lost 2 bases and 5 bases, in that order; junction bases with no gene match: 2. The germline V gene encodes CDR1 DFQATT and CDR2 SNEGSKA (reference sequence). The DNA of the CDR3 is TGCAGTGCTAGATTGACTAGCGGGGGGACCGGGGAGCTGTTTTTT. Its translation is CSARLTSGGTGELFF.

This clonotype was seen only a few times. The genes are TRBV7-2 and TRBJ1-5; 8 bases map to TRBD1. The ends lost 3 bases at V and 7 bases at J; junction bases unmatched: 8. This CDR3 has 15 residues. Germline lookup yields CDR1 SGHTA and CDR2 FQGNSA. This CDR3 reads CASSFPGGAGQPQHF. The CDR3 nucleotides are TGTGCCAGCAGCTTTCCAGGGGGCGCGGGGCAGCCCCAGCATTTT.

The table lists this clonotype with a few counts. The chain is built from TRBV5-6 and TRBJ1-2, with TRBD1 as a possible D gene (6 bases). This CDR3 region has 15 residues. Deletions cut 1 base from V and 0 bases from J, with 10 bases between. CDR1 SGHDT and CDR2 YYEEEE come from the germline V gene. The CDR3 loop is CASSLFQGPNYGYTF. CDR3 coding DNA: TGTGCCAGCAGCTTGTTTCAGGGGCCTAACTATGGCTACACCTTC.

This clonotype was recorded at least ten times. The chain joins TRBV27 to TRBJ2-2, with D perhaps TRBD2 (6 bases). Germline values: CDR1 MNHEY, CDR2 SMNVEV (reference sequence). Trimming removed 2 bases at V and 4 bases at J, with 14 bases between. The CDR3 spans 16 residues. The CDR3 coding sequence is TGTGCCAGCAGTTTAAAAGAGTCTAGCGTCACCGGGGAGCTGTTTTTT. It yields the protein CASSLKESSVTGELFF.

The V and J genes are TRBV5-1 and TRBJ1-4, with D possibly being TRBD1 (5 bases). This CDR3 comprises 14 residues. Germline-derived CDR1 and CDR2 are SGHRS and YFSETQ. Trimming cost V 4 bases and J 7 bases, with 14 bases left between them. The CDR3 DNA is TGCGCCAGCAGCCTGCAGGGTGCGGCTGAAAAACTGTTTTTT. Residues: CASSLQGAAEKLFF.

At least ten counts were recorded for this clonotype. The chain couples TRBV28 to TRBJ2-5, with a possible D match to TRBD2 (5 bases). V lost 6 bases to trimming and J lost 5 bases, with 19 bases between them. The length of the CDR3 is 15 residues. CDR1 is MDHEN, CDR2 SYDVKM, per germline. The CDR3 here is CASSPSGERGETQYF. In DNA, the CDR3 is TGTGCCAGCAGCCCCTCGGGCGAGCGAGGGGAGACCCAGTACTTC.

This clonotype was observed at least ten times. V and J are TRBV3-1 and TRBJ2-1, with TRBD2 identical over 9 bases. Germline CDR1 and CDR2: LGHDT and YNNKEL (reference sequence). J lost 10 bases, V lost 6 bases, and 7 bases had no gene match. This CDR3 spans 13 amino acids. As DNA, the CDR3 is TGTGCCAGCAGTTTAGCGGGAGTATCCGAGCAGTTCTTC. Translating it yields CASSLAGVSEQFF.